This is a list of T cell receptor beta chains from one sample in a study of T-cell reconstitution after alpha-beta-depleted transplantation in children. TCRdb processed the PCR reads anew with MiXCR; each CDR3 protein has one entry. The table records about 170,000 distinct CDR3 sequences, around 10% of them present only once. The material was PBMCs, obtained before TCRalphabeta/CD19-depleted stem cell transplant. All receptors come from a boy between 2 and 10 years old with acute myeloid leukemia, due to receive a stem cell transplant. Both conserved end residues are part of each CDR3. The order of the fields is V gene, D gene, clone size, J gene, CDR3 DNA, CDR3 protein. The D gene is left open where the match is weak. Size tells how often a clone was seen (once, few, many) or the class of an expanded clone, and some rows leave it out.

v_gene: TRBV20-1; d_gene: NA; abundance: many; j_gene: TRBJ1-2; CDR3nt: TGCAGTGCTGCCGGGACAAGAGGAAACTATGGCTACACCTTC; CDR3aa: CSAAGTRGNYGYTF
v_gene: TRBV9; d_gene: NA; abundance: many; j_gene: TRBJ1-4; CDR3nt: TGTGCCAGCAGCCCCCAGGGCGTGGGTGAAAAACTGTTTTTT; CDR3aa: CASSPQGVGEKLFF
v_gene: TRBV9; d_gene: NA; abundance: many; j_gene: TRBJ1-1; CDR3nt: TGTGCCAGCAGCCCTCAGGGGCAGGGTGTGAACACTGAAGCTTTCTTT; CDR3aa: CASSPQGQGVNTEAFF
v_gene: TRBV13; d_gene: NA; abundance: many; j_gene: TRBJ1-3; CDR3nt: TGTGCCAGCAGCTCCAGGAACTCTGGAAACACCATATATTTT; CDR3aa: CASSSRNSGNTIYF
v_gene: TRBV12-3/TRBV12-4; d_gene: NA; abundance: many; j_gene: TRBJ2-1; CDR3nt: TGTGCCAGCAGTTCCTACTACAATGAGCAGTTCTTC; CDR3aa: CASSSYYNEQFF
v_gene: TRBV28; d_gene: NA; abundance: many; j_gene: TRBJ2-5; CDR3nt: TGTGCCAGCAGTACCGCAGCAAGCAGGCGGCAAGAGACCCAGTACTTC; CDR3aa: CASSTAASRRQETQYF
v_gene: TRBV24-1; d_gene: NA; abundance: NA; j_gene: TRBJ2-2; CDR3nt: TGTGCCACCAGTGATGCGAGGACAGCCACCGGGGAGCTGTTTTTT; CDR3aa: CATSDARTATGELFF
v_gene: TRBV12-3/TRBV12-4; d_gene: NA; abundance: many; j_gene: TRBJ1-2; CDR3nt: TGTGCCAGCAGTTTCGACAGGCGGCTGGGGGGCTACACCTTC; CDR3aa: CASSFDRRLGGYTF
v_gene: TRBV12-3/TRBV12-4; d_gene: NA; abundance: NA; j_gene: TRBJ2-5; CDR3nt: TGTGCCAGCACCCCAGGAAGGCGGGAGACCCAGTACTTC; CDR3aa: CASTPGRRETQYF
v_gene: TRBV5-5; d_gene: NA; abundance: many; j_gene: TRBJ1-1; CDR3nt: TGTGCCAGCAGCTTGCCGGGTTGGTCTGAAGCTTTCTTT; CDR3aa: CASSLPGWSEAFF
v_gene: TRBV30; d_gene: TRBD1; abundance: NA; j_gene: TRBJ1-1; CDR3nt: TGTGCCTGGAGTCCGAATTTGACAGGGGGGCCTGAAGCTTTCTTT; CDR3aa: CAWSPNLTGGPEAFF
v_gene: TRBV5-5; d_gene: NA; abundance: many; j_gene: TRBJ1-2; CDR3nt: TGTGCCAGCAGCGCACAGGGTCACTATGGCTACACCTTC; CDR3aa: CASSAQGHYGYTF
v_gene: TRBV7-2; d_gene: TRBD1; abundance: many; j_gene: TRBJ2-2; CDR3nt: TGTGCCAGCAGCCCCTGGACAGGGATTGGCACCGGGGAGCTGTTTTTT; CDR3aa: CASSPWTGIGTGELFF
v_gene: TRBV6-5; d_gene: NA; abundance: many; j_gene: TRBJ2-6; CDR3nt: TGTGCCAGCAGTTACGCGGCGGGGGGGGCCAACGTCCTGACTTTC; CDR3aa: CASSYAAGGANVLTF
v_gene: TRBV7-9; d_gene: TRBD1; abundance: NA; j_gene: TRBJ2-7; CDR3nt: TGTGCCAGCAGCCAAGAGGGACAGAGCTCCTACGAGCAGTACTTC; CDR3aa: CASSQEGQSSYEQYF
v_gene: TRBV3-1; d_gene: NA; abundance: many; j_gene: TRBJ2-3; CDR3nt: TGTGCCAGCACCCACCATACCGGGCAAGAAGGTTTT; CDR3aa: CASTHHTGQEGF
v_gene: TRBV20-1; d_gene: NA; abundance: many; j_gene: TRBJ2-5; CDR3nt: TGCAGTGCTAGTCGTGGTCCCGAGGAGACCCAGTACTTC; CDR3aa: CSASRGPEETQYF
v_gene: TRBV5-5; d_gene: NA; abundance: many; j_gene: TRBJ2-1; CDR3nt: TGTGCCAGCAGCTTGGCCTTAGGGAATACCTACAATGAGCAGTTCTTC; CDR3aa: CASSLALGNTYNEQFF
v_gene: TRBV20-1; d_gene: TRBD2; abundance: many; j_gene: TRBJ2-3; CDR3nt: TGCAGTGCTAGAGGGACTAGCGGGATCACAGATACGCAGTATTTT; CDR3aa: CSARGTSGITDTQYF